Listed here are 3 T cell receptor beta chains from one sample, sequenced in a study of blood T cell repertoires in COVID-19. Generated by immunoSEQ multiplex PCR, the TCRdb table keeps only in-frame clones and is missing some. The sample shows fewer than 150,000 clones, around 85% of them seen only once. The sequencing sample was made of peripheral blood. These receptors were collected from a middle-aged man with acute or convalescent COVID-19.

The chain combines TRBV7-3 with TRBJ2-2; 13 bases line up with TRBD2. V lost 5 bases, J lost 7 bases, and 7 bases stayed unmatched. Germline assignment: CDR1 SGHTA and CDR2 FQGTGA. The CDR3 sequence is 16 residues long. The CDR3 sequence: CASSPGTSGDGGELFF. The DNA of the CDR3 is TGTGCCAGCAGCCCAGGGACTAGCGGGGATGGCGGGGAGCTGTTTTTT. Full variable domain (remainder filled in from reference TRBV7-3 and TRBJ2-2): GAGVSQTPSNKVTEKGKYVELRCDPISGHTALYWYRQSLGQGPEFLIYFQGTGAADDSGLPNDRFFAVRPEGSVSTLKIQRTERGDSAVYLCASSPGTSGDGGELFFGEGSRLTVL.

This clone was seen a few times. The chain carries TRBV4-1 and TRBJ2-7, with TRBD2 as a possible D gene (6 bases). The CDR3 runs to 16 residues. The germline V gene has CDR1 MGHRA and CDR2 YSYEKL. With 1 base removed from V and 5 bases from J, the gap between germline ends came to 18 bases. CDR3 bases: TGCGCCAGCAGCCAAGGGTTTGGCGGGGCAAGTAACGAGCAGTACTTC. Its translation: CASSQGFGGASNEQYF.

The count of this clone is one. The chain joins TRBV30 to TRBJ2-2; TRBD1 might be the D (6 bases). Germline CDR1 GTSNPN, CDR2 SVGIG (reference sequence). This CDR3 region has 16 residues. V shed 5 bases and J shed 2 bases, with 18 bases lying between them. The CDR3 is CAWAAKRGSNTGELFF. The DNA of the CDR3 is TGTGCCTGGGCTGCCAAAAGGGGGTCCAACACCGGGGAGCTGTTTTTT.